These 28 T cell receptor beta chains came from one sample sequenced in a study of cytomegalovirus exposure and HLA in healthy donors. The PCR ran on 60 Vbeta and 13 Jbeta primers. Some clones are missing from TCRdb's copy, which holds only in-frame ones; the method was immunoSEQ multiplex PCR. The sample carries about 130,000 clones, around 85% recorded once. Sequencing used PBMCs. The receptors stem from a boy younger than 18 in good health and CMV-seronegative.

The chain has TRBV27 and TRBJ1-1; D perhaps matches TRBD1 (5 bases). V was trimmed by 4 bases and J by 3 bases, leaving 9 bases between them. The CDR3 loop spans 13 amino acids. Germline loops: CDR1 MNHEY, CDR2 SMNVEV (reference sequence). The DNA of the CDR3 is TGTGCCAGCAGTTATGGGGCCCACACTGAAGCTTTCTTT. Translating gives CASSYGAHTEAFF.

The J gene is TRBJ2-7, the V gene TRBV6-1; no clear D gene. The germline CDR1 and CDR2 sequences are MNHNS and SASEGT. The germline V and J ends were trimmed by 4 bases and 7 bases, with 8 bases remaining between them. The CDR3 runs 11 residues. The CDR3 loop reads CASSGGCEQYF. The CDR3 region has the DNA TGTGCCAGCAGTGGAGGATGTGAGCAGTACTTC.

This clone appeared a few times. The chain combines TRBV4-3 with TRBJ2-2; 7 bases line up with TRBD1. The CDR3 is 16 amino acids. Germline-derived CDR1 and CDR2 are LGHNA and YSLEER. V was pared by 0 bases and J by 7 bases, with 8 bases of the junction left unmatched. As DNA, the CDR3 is TGCGCCAGCAGCCAAGAGGGACAGAAGCTGGGCGGGGAGCTGTTTTTT. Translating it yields CASSQEGQKLGGELFF.

The CDR3 reads CASSVRDRNTEAFF. CDR3 nucleotides: TGTGCCAGCAGCGTACGGGACAGGAACACTGAAGCTTTCTTT. The chain combines TRBV9 with TRBJ1-1, with 7 nucleotides matching TRBD1. CDR3 size: 14 residues. V shed 1 base and J 1 base; nucleotides not matched to a gene: 1. The germline CDR1 and CDR2 sequences are SGDLS and YYNGEE.

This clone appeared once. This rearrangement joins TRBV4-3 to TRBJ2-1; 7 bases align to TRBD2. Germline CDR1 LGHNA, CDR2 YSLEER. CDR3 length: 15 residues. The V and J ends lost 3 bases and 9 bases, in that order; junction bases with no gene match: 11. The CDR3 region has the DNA TGCGCCAGCAGCCACGGGGGACTATCAGTGGGTGAGCAGTTCTTC. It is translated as CASSHGGLSVGEQFF.

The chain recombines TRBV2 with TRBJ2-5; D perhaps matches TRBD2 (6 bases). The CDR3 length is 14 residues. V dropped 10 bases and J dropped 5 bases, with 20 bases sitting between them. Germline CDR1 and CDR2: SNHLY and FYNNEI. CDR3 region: CATGIRFGGETQYF. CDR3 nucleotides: TGTGCCACCGGGATTAGATTTGGGGGGGAGACCCAGTACTTC.

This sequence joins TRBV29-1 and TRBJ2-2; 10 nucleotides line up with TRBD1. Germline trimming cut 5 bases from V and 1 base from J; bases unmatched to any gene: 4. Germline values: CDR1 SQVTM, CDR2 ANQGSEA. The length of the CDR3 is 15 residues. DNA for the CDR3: TGCAGCGTTAGTTGGACAGGGGGGAACACCGGGGAGCTGTTTTTT. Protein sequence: CSVSWTGGNTGELFF.

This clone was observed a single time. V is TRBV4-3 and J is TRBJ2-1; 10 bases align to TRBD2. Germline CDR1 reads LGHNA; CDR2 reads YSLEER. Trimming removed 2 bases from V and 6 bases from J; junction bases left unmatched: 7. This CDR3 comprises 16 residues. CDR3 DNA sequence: TGCGCCAGCAGCCAATCACTAGCGGGGTCATCCAATGAGCAGTTCTTC. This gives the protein CASSQSLAGSSNEQFF.

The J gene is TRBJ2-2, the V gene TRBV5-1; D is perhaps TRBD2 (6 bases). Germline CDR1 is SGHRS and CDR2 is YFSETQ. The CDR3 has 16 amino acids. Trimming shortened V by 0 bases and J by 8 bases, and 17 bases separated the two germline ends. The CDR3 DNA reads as TGCGCCAGCAGCTTGGGCGTTTTCGGGGGATCAGGGGAGCTGTTTTTT. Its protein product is CASSLGVFGGSGELFF.

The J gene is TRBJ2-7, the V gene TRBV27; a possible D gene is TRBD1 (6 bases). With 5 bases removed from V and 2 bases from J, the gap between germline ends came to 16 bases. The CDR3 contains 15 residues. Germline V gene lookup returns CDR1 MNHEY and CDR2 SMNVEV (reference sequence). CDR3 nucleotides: TGTGCCAGCAGTACCCGACAGGATCAGGCCTACGAGCAGTACTTC. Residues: CASSTRQDQAYEQYF.

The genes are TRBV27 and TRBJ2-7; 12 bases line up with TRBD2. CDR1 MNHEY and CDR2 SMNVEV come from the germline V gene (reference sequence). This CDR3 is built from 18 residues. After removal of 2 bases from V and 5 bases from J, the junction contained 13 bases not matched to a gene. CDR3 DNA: TGTGCCAGCAGTTTAATAGGACTAGCGGGATCGACCTTAGACGAGCAGTACTTC. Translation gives CASSLIGLAGSTLDEQYF.

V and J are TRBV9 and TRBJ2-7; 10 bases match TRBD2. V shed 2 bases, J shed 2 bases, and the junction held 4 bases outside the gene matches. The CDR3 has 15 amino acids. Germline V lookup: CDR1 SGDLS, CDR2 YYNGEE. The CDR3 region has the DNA TGTGCCAGCAGCGTCGGAAGCGGGGGGGCCTACGAGCAGTACTTC. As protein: CASSVGSGGAYEQYF.

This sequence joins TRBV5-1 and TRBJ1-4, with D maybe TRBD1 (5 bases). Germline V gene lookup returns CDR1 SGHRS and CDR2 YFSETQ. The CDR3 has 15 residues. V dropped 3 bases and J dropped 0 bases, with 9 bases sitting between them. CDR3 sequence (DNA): TGCGCCAGCAGCTCCCAGGGTGCAACTAATGAAAAACTGTTTTTT. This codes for CASSSQGATNEKLFF. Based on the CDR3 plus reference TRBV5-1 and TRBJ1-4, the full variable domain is KAGVTQTPRYLIKTRGQQVTLSCSPISGHRSVSWYQQTPGQGLQFLFEYFSETQRNKGNFPGRFSGRQFSNSRSEMNVSTLELGDSALYLCASSSQGATNEKLFFGSGTQLSVL.

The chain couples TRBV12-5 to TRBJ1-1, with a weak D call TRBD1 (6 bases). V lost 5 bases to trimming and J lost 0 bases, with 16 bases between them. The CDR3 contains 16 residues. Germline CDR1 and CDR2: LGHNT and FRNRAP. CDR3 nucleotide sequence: TGTGCTAGTGGTAACACCGGGACACCTATGAACACTGAAGCTTTCTTT. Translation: CASGNTGTPMNTEAFF.

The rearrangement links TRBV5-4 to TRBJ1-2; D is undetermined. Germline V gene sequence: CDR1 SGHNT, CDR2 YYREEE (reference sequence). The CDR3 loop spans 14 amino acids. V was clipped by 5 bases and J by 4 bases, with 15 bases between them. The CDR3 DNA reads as TGTGCCAGCAGTCCCTCCCCTGATAGCTATGGCTACACCTTC. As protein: CASSPSPDSYGYTF.

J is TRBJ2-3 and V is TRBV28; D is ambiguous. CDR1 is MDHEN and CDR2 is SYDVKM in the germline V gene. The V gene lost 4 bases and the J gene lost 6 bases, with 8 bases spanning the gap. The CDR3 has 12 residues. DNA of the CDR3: TGTGCCAGCAGTTCCTCTAGGGATACGCAGTATTTT. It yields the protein CASSSSRDTQYF.

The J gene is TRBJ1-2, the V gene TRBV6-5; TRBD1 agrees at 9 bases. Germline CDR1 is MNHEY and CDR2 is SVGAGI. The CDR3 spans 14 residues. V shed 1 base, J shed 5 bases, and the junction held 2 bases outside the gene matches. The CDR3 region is CASSYFGTGYGYTF. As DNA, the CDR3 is TGTGCCAGCAGTTACTTTGGGACAGGGTATGGCTACACCTTC.

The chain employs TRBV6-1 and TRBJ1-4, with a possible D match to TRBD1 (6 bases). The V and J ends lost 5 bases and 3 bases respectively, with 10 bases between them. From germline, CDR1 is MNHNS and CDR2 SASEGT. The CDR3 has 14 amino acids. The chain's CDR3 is CASSPDRSNEKLFF. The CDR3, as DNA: TGTGCCAGCAGTCCGGACAGATCTAATGAAAAACTGTTTTTT.

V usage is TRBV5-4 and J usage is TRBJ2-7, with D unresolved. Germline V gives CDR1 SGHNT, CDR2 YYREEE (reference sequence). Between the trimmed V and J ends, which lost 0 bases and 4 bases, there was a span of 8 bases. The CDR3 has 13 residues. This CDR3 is CASSLAGSYEQYF. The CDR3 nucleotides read TGTGCCAGCAGCTTGGCAGGCAGTTACGAGCAGTACTTC.

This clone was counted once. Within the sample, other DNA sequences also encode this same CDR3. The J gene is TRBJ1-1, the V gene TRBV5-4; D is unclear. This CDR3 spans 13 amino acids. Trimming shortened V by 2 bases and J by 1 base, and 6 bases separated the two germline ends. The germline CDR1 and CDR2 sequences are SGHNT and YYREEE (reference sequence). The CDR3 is CASSLAGNTEAFF. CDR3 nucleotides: TGTGCCAGCAGCTTAGCAGGGAACACTGAAGCTTTCTTT.

The CDR3 is CASTIQGQVANYGYTF. CDR3 DNA sequence: TGTGCCAGTACTATTCAAGGACAGGTAGCTAACTATGGCTACACCTTC. The V call is TRBV2, the J call TRBJ1-2; 7 bases are shared with TRBD1. The CDR3 has 16 amino acids. Germline V gives CDR1 SNHLY, CDR2 FYNNEI. Trimming cost V 9 bases and J 0 bases; bases outside gene matches: 13.

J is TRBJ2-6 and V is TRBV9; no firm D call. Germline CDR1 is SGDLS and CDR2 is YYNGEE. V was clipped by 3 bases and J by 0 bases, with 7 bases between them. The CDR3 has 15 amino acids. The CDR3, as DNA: TGTGCCAGCAGCGGACTGAGCTCTGGGGCCAACGTCCTGACTTTC. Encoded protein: CASSGLSSGANVLTF.

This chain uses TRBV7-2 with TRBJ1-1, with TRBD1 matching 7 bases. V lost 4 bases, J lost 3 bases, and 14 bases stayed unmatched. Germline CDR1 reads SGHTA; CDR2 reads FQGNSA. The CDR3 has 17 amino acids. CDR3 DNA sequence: TGTGCCAGCAGCTCAAGCCCGACAGGGTATGGGTACACTGAAGCTTTCTTT. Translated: CASSSSPTGYGYTEAFF. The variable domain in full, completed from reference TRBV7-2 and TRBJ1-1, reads GAGVSQSPSNKVTEKGKDVELRCDPISGHTALYWYRQSLGQGLEFLIYFQGNSAPDKSGLPSDRFSAERTGGSVSTLTIQRTQQEDSAVYLCASSSSPTGYGYTEAFFGQGTRLTVV.

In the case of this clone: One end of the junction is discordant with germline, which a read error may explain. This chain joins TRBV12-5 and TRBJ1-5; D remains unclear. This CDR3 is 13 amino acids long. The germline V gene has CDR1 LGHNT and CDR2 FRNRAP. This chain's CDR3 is CASGLVGQQPQHF. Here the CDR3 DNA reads TGTGCTAGTGGTCTGGTTGGGCAGCAGCCCCAGCATTTT.

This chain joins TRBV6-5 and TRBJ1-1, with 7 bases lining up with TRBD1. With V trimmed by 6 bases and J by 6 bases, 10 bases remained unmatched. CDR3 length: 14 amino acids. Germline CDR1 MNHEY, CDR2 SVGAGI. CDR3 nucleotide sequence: TGTGCCAGCAGGTCCAGGGGGAAACAATCTGAAGCTTTCTTT. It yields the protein CASRSRGKQSEAFF.

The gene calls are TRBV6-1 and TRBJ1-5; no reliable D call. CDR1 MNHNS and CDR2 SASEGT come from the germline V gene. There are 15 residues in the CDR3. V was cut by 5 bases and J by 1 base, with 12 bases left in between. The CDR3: CASSLTERSNQPQHF. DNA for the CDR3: TGTGCCAGCAGTTTGACGGAGAGGAGCAATCAGCCCCAGCATTTT.

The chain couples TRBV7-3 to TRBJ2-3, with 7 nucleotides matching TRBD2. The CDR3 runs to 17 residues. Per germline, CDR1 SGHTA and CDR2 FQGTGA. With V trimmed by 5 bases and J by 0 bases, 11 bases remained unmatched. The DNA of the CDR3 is TGTGCCAGCAGCCCCGGGGCTAGCGGCCCTAGCACAGATACGCAGTATTTT. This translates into CASSPGASGPSTDTQYF. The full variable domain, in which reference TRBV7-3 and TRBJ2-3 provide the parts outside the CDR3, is GAGVSQTPSNKVTEKGKYVELRCDPISGHTALYWYRQSLGQGPEFLIYFQGTGAADDSGLPNDRFFAVRPEGSVSTLKIQRTERGDSAVYLCASSPGASGPSTDTQYFGPGTRLTVL.

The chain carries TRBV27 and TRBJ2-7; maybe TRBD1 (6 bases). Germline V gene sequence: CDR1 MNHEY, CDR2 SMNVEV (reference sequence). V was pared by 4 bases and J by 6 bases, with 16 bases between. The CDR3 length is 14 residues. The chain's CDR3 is CASSYRVEGGEQYF. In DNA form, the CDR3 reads TGTGCCAGCAGTTACAGGGTCGAGGGTGGCGAGCAGTACTTC.